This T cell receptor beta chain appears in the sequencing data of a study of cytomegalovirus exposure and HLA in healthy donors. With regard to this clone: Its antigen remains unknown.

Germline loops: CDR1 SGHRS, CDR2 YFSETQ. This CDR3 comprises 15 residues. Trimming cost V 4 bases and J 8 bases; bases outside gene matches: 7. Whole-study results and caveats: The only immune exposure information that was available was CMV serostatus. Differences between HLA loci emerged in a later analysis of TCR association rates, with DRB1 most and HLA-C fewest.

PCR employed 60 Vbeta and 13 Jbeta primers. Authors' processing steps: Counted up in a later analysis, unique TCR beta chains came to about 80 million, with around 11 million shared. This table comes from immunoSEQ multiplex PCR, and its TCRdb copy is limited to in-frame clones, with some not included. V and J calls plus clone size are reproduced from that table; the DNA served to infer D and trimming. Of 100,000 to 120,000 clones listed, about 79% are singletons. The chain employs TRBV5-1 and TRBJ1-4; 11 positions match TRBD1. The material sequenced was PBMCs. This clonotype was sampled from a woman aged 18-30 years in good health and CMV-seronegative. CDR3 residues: CASSQGQGATEKLFF. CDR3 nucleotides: TGCGCCAGCAGCCAAGGACAGGGGGCGACCGAAAAACTGTTTTTT.